This TCR beta chain was observed in a study of blood T cell repertoires in COVID-19. Study background: COVID-19 samples from acute and convalescent phases originated in the United States, Italy and Spain. Sources were T cells, B-cell-depleted T cells, or PBMCs; the material itself was cDNA or gDNA.

Germline CDR1 is MGHRA and CDR2 is YSYEKL. V lost 4 bases and J lost 4; bases outside the gene matches: 10. The CDR3 covers 17 residues. Study processing details: Reference gene primer amplification gave nucleated cell count estimates. Sequencing used immunoSEQ multiplex PCR; TCRdb keeps in-frame clones, though not all of them. From that table come the V and J calls and clone size; the DNA was used to work out D and trimming. The data contain roughly 21,000 clones, 80% to 90% of them singletons. The sequenced material came from peripheral blood. This TCR was sampled from a woman aged 80 or older with active or convalescent COVID-19. The gene calls are TRBV4-1 and TRBJ2-1, with 10 bases matching TRBD1. CDR3 residues: CASSLNRDRGPYNEQFF. CDR3 sequence (DNA): TGCGCCAGCAGCCTAAATAGGGACAGGGGACCATACAATGAGCAGTTCTTC.